Listed below are T cell receptor beta chains from one sample, sequenced in a study of cytomegalovirus exposure and HLA in healthy donors. Measured with immunoSEQ multiplex PCR; TCRdb has only the in-frame clones, and not every one. The data contain some 44,000 clones, approximately 90% of them singletons. Sequenced material: PBMCs. All receptors come from a woman aged 40 to 50 in good health and CMV-seropositive. The CDR3 runs from the conserved cysteine through the conserved F or W. Fields, in order: V gene, J gene, D gene, clone size, CDR3 protein, CDR3 DNA. D genes are given only for firm matches. Clone size is shown for a subset of rows, as once, few, many or a class of expanded clone.

TRBV5-4	TRBJ2-3	.	.	CASSLAGGYTDTQYF	TGTGCCAGCAGCTTGGCGGGGGGCTACACAGATACGCAGTATTTT
TRBV7-2	TRBJ1-1	.	.	CASSLAVGLRGTEAFF	TGTGCCAGCAGCTTAGCCGTTGGTCTCCGGGGCACTGAAGCTTTCTTT
TRBV27	TRBJ1-6	TRBD1	.	CASSVYGTGFNSPLHF	TGTGCCAGCAGTGTTTACGGGACAGGGTTTAATTCACCCCTCCACTTT
TRBV4-1	TRBJ1-4	TRBD1	once	CASSCDRDRADQVRVNEKLFF	TGCGCCAGCAGCTGCGATAGGGACAGGGCGGATCAGGTTAGGGTTAATGAAAAACTGTTTTTT
TRBV13	TRBJ2-7	TRBD1	.	CASRLKGQGSYEQYF	TGTGCCAGCAGACTAAAGGGACAGGGCTCCTACGAGCAGTACTTC
TRBV4-1	TRBJ2-2	.	.	CASSPQGPGELFF	TGCGCCAGCAGCCCGCAGGGCCCCGGGGAGCTGTTTTTT
TRBV10-3	TRBJ2-7	TRBD1	.	CAISGSPGQGTYEQYF	TGTGCCATCAGTGGGTCCCCGGGACAGGGCACCTACGAGCAGTACTTC
TRBV6-1	TRBJ2-5	.	.	CASSEFGGQETQYF	TGTGCCAGCAGTGAATTTGGCGGCCAAGAGACCCAGTACTTC
TRBV6-1	TRBJ1-2	.	.	CASSELGYTF	TGTGCCAGCAGTGAACTTGGCTACACCTTC
TRBV6-5	TRBJ1-1	.	.	CASRKTGPATEAFF	TGTGCCAGCAGAAAAACAGGGCCCGCCACTGAAGCTTTCTTT
TRBV7-6	TRBJ1-1	TRBD1	.	CASSEQGVTEAFF	TGTGCCAGCAGCGAACAGGGGGTCACTGAAGCTTTCTTT
TRBV10-1	TRBJ2-3	.	few	CASSGTYGDTQYF	TGCGCCAGCAGTGGAACGTACGGAGATACGCAGTATTTT
TRBV12-5	TRBJ2-5	TRBD2	.	CASGLASISGTSSLLRGSETQYF	TGTGCTAGTGGTTTGGCTTCCATATCCGGGACTAGCAGCCTGCTGCGGGGTTCGGAGACCCAGTACTTC
TRBV14	TRBJ1-6	.	.	CASSQELGEGNSPLHF	TGTGCCAGCAGCCAAGAGCTGGGGGAGGGTAATTCACCCCTCCACTTT
TRBV25-1	TRBJ2-1	.	.	CASSESRVNEQFF	TGTGCCAGCAGTGAATCACGGGTGAATGAGCAGTTCTTC
TRBV19	TRBJ1-1	TRBD1	.	CASRTDRGWTEAFF	TGTGCCAGTAGAACCGACAGGGGATGGACTGAAGCTTTCTTT
TRBV29-1	TRBJ1-1	.	.	CSVEGRLVTEAFF	TGCAGCGTTGAGGGGAGGTTGGTAACTGAAGCTTTCTTT
TRBV19	TRBJ2-7	.	.	CASSIGGEGEQYF	TGTGCCAGTAGTATAGGGGGTGAGGGTGAGCAGTACTTC